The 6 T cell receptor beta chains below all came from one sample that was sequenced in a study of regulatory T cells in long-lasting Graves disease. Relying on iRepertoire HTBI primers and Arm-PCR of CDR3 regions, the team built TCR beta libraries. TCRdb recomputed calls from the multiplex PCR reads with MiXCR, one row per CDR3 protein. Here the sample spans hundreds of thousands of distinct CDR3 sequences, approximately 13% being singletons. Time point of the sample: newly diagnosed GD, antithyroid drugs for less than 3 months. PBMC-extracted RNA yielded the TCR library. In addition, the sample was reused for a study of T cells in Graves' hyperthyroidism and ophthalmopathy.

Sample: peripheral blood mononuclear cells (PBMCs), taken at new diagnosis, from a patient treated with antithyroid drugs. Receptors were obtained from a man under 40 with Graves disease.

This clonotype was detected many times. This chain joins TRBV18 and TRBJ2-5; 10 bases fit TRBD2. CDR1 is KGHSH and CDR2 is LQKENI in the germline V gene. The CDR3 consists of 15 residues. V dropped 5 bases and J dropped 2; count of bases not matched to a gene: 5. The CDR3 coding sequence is TGTGCCAGCTCAGCTATGACTAGCGGGCAAGAGACCCAGTACTTC. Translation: CASSAMTSGQETQYF.

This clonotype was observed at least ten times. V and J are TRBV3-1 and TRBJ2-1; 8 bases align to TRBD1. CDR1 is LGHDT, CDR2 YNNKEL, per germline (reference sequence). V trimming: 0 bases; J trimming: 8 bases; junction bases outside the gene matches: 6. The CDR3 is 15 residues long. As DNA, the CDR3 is TGTGCCAGCAGCCAAGATCTGGACAGGGACTATGAGCAGTTCTTC. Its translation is CASSQDLDRDYEQFF.

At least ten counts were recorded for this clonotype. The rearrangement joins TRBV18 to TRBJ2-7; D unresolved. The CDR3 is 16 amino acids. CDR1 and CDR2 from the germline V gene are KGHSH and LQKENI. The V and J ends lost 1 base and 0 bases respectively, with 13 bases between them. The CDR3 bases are TGTGCCAGCTCACCACTCGAACTGCGGAGCTCCTACGAGCAGTACTTC. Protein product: CASSPLELRSSYEQYF.

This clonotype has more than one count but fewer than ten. The CDR3 sequence: CASSLGEQRNQPQHF. CDR3 sequence (DNA): TGTGCCAGCAGCTTAGGAGAACAGCGCAATCAGCCCCAGCATTTT. This chain uses TRBV7-2 with TRBJ1-5; D is unclear. This CDR3 spans 15 amino acids. V was cut by 1 base and J by 2 bases, with 9 bases left in between. Germline V gene sequence: CDR1 SGHTA, CDR2 FQGNSA.

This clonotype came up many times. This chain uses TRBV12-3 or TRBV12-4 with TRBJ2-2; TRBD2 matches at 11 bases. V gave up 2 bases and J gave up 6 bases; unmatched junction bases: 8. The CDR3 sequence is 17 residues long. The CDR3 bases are TGTGCCAGCAGTTTAACGGCTAGCGGGAGGAGGCCCGGGGAGCTGTTTTTT. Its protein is CASSLTASGRRPGELFF.

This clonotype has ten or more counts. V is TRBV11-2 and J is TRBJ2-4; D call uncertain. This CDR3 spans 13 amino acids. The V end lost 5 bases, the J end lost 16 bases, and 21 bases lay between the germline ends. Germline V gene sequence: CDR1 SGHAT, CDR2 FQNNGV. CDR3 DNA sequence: TGTGCCAGCAGCGTAGTCCAGGAGCTTAGGAGTTACTTC. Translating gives CASSVVQELRSYF.